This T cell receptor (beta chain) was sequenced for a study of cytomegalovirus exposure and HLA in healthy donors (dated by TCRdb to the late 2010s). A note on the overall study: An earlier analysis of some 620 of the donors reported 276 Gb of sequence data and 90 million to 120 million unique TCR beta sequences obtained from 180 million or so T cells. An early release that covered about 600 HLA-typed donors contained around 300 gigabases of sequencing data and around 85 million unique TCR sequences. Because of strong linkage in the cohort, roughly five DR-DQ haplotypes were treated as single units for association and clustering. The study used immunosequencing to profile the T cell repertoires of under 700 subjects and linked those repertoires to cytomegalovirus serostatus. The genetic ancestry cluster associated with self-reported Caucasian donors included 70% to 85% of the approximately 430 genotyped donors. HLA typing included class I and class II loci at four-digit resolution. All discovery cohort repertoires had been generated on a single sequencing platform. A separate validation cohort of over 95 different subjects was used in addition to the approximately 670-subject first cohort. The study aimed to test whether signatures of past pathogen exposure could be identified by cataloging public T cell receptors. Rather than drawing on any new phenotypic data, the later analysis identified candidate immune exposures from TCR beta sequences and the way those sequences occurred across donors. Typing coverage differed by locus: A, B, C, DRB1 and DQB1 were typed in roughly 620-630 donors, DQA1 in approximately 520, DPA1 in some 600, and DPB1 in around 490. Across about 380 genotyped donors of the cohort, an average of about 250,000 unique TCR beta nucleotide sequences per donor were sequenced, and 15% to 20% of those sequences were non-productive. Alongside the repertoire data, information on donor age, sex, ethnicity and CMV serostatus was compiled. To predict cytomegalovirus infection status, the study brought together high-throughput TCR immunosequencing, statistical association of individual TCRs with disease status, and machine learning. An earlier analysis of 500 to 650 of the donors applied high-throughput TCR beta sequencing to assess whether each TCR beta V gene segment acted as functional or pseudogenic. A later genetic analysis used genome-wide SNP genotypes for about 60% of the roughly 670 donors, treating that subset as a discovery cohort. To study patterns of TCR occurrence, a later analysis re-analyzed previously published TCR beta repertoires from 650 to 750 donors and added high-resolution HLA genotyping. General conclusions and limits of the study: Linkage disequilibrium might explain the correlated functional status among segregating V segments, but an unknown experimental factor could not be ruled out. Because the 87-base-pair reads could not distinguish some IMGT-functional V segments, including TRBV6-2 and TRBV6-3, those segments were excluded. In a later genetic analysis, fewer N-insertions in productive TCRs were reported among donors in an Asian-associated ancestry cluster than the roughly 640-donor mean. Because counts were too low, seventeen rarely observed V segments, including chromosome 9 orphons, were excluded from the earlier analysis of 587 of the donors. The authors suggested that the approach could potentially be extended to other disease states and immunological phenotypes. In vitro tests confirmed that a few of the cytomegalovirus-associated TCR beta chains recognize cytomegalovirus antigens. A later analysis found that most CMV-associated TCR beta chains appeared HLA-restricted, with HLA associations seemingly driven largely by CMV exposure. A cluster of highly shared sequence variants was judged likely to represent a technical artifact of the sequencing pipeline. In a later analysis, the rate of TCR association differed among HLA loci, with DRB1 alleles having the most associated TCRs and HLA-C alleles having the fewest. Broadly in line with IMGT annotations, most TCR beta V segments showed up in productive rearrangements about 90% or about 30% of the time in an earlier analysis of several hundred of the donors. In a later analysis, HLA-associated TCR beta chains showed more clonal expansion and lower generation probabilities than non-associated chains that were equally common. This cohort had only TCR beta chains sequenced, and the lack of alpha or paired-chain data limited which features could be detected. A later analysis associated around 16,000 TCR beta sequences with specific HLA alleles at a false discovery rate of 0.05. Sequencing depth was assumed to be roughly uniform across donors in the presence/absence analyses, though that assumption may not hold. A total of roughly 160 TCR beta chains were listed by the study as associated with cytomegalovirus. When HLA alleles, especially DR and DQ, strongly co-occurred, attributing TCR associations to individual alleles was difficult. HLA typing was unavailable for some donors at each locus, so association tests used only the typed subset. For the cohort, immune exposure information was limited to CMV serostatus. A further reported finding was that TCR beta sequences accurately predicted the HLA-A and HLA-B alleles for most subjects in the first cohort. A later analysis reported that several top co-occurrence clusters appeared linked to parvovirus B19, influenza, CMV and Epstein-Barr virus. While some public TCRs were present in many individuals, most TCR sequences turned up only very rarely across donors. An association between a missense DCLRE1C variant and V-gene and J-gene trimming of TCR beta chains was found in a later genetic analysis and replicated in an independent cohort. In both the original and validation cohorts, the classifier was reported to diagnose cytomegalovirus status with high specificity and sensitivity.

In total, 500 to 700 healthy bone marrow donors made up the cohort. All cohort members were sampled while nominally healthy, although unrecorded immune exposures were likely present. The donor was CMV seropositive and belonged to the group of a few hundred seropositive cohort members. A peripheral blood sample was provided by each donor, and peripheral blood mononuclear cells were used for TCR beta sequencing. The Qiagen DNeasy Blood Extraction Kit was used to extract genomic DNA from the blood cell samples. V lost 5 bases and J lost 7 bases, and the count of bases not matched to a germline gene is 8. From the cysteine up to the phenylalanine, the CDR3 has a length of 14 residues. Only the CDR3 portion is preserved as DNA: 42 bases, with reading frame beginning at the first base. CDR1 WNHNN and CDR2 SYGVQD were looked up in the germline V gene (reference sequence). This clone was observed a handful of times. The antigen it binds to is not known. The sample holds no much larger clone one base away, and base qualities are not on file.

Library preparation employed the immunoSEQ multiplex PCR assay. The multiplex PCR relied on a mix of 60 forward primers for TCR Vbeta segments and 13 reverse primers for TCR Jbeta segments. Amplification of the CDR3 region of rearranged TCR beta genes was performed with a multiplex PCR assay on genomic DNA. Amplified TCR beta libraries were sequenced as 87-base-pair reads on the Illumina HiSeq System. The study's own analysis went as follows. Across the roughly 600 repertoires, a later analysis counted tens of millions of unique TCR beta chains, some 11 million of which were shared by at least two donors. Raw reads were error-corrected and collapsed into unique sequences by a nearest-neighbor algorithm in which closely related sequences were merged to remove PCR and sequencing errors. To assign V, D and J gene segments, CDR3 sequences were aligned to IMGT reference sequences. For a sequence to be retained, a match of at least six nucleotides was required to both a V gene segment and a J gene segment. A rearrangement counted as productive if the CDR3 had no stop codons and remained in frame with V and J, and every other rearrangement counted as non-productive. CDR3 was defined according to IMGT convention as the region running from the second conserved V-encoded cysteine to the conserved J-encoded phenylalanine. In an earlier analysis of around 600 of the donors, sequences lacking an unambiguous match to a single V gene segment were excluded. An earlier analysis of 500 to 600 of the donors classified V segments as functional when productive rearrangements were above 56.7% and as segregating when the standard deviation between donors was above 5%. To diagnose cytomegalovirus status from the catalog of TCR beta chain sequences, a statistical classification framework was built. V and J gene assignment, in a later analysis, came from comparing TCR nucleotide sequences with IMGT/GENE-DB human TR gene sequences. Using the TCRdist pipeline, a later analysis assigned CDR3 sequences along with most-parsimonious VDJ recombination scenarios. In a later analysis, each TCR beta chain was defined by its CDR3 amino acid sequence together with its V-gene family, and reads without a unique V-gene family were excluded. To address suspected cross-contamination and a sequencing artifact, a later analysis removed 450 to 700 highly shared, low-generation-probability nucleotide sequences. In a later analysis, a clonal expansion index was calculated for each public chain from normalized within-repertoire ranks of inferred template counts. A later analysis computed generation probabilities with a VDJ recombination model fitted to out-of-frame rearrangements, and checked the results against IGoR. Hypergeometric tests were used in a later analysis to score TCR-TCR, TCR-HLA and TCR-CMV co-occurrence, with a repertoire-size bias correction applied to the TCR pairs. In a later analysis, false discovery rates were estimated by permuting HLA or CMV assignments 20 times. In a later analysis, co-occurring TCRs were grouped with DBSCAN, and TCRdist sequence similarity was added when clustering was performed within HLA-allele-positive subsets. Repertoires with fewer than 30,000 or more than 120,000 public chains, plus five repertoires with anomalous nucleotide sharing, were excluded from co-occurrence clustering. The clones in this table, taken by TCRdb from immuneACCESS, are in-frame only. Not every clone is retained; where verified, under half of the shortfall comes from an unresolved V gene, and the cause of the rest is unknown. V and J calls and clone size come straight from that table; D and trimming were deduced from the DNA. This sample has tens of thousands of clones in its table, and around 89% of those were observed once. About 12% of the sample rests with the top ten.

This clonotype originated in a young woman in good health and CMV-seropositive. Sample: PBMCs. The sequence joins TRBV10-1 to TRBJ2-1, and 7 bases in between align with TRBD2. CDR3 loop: CASSRLAGVNEQFF. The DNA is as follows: TGCGCCAGCAGTCGTCTGGCGGGAGTGAATGAGCAGTTCTTC.